The 21 T cell receptor beta chains in this list originate from one sample, sequenced in a study of blood T cells in healthy people across ages (dated by TCRdb to between 2014 and 2017). Library construction relied on 5' RACE. The sample was run on an Illumina HiSeq 2500. A second PCR of roughly 7 to 11 cycles was run with a J-beta primer mix and a sample-barcoded 5' primer. Starting from the raw public reads, TCRdb applied fastp trimming at Q25, assembled clones with MiXCR and retained in-frame beta chains. Rows are combined by CDR3 protein, so each entry shows the most common genes and DNA. The sample table lists more than 450,000 distinct CDR3 sequences, about 27% of them with a count of one. Together, the top ten hold approximately 3.7% of the sample. The same data also went into a second study, on T cells of mothers and their children.

Sequences were obtained from blood. The origin of the receptors is a boy between 2 and 10 years old in good health.

Of note for this clonotype: Because the CDR3 is missing its conserved closing phenylalanine or tryptophan, this is likely a read error. This chain joins TRBV28 and TRBJ2-5; D unresolved. The germline gives CDR1 MDHEN, CDR2 SYDVKM. CDR3 length: 14 amino acids. The DNA for the CDR3 is TGTGCCAGCAGTTTTAGGCCAGCCCAAGGGACCCAGTACCTC. Translation: CASSFRPAQGTQYL.

This chain links TRBV29-1 with TRBJ1-2; tentatively, D is TRBD1 (5 bases). CDR3 size: 12 residues. V was clipped by 2 bases and J by 7 bases, with 11 bases between them. The germline V gene has CDR1 SQVTM and CDR2 ANQGSEA. CDR3 nucleotide sequence: TGCAGCGTTGAAAGCGTGGGGGTTGGCTACACCTTC. As protein: CSVESVGVGYTF.

The chain links TRBV4-3 to TRBJ1-1; a weak D match, TRBD1 (5 bases). Per germline, CDR1 LGHNA and CDR2 YSLEER. Trimming stripped 1 base from V and 3 bases from J, with 12 bases between. There are 15 residues in the CDR3. In DNA, the CDR3 is TGCGCCAGCAGCCAAGTCAGGGTGCGCGACACTGAAGCTTTCTTT. Protein: CASSQVRVRDTEAFF.

This chain joins TRBV4-1 and TRBJ2-2; 7 bases agree with TRBD2. The V gene's germline CDR1 is MGHRA and CDR2 YSYEKL. The CDR3 length is 16 residues. The V segment lost 2 bases and the J segment 4 bases; nucleotides outside the gene matches: 7. The CDR3 DNA reads TGCGCCAGCAGCCAAATGTGGGGGGGTATCACCGGGGAGCTGTTTTTT. It specifies CASSQMWGGITGELFF.

This clonotype turned up a few times. This chain uses TRBV5-1 with TRBJ2-7, with D perhaps TRBD1 (6 bases). This CDR3 comprises 14 residues. V was pared by 5 bases and J by 0 bases, with 12 bases between. Germline CDR1 SGHRS, CDR2 YFSETQ. The CDR3 coding sequence is TGCGCCAGCAGGCCCGACAGGTTCTCCTACGAGCAGTACTTC. Translation: CASRPDRFSYEQYF.

This chain connects TRBV15 to TRBJ2-5, with TRBD1 matching 8 bases. CDR1 and CDR2 from the germline V gene are LNHNV and YYDKDF (reference sequence). V lost 3 bases, J lost 2 bases, and 2 bases stayed unmatched. The CDR3 length is 14 residues. The CDR3 coding sequence is TGTGCCACCAGCAGTAGGACAGGGCAAGAGACCCAGTACTTC. Protein: CATSSRTGQETQYF.

The sample holds a few counts of this clonotype. The chain uses TRBV5-5 and TRBJ2-5; perhaps D is TRBD1 or TRBD2 (6 bases each). The J call could be wrong; TRBJ2-7 is a better fit for the DNA end. Germline V gene data show CDR1 as SGHKS and CDR2 as YYEKEE (reference sequence). This CDR3 has 14 residues. The CDR3: CASSLGLGGYEQYF. Written as DNA, the CDR3 is TGTGCCAGCAGCTTGGGACTAGGGGGTTACGAGCAGTACTTC.

This sequence joins TRBV27 and TRBJ1-1; a weak D match, TRBD1 (5 bases). The CDR3 is 15 amino acids. V lost 5 bases to trimming and J lost 4 bases, with 17 bases between them. From germline, CDR1 is MNHEY and CDR2 SMNVEV (reference sequence). CDR3 nucleotide sequence: TGTGCCAGCAGTCCTATCGGCAGGGAGAGCACTGAAGCTTTCTTT. Translation gives CASSPIGRESTEAFF.

For this clonotype: It is likely a read error, because the conserved phenylalanine at the end of the CDR3 is missing. This rearrangement joins TRBV6-6 to TRBJ2-1; D is ambiguous. Germline CDR1 and CDR2: MNHNY and SVGAGI (reference sequence). The V and J ends lost 2 bases and 1 base respectively, with 15 bases between them. The CDR3 spans 17 residues. The CDR3 region is CASSYGRAVGSYNEQFL. CDR3 nucleotide sequence: TGTGCCAGCAGTTACGGAAGGGCGGTTGGTTCCTACAATGAGCAGTTCCTC.

This clonotype was found many times. V usage is TRBV6-2 or TRBV6-3 and J usage is TRBJ1-1, with 12 bases matching TRBD1. The CDR3 spans 15 residues. Germline trimming cut 4 bases from V and 4 bases from J; bases unmatched to any gene: 4. Germline lookup yields CDR1 MNHEY and CDR2 SVGEGT. The DNA for the CDR3 is TGTGCCAGCAGTTCCCCGGGACAGGGGGCCACTGAAGCTTTCTTT. Amino acid sequence: CASSSPGQGATEAFF.

This clonotype showed up just a few times. This rearrangement joins TRBV27 to TRBJ2-7, with D unresolved. Per germline, CDR1 MNHEY and CDR2 SMNVEV (reference sequence). V was shortened by 11 bases and J by 3 bases, with 8 bases between the two germline ends. This CDR3 spans 10 amino acids. CDR3 sequence reads: CAAGYYEQYF. CDR3 bases: TGTGCCGCCGGGTACTACGAGCAGTACTTC.

A remark on this clonotype: A much larger clone is a single base away; this may be a read error. The V gene is TRBV10-3, the J gene TRBJ2-5, with 8 bases fitting TRBD2. The trim removed 6 bases at V and 10 bases at J, leaving 16 bases unmatched. The CDR3 extends over 15 amino acids. CDR1 is ENHRY, CDR2 SYGVKD, per germline. CDR3 region: CAIRPRGSGTADQYF. The CDR3 DNA sequence: TGTGCCATCAGACCGAGAGGTAGCGGGACGGCGGACCAGTACTTC.

This clonotype appeared a few times. The chain employs TRBV7-9 and TRBJ2-1; TRBD1 is a possible D gene (6 bases). From germline, CDR1 is SEHNR and CDR2 FQNEAQ (reference sequence). The V end lost 5 bases, the J end lost 6 bases, and 17 bases lay between the germline ends. The CDR3 contains 15 residues. CDR3 protein: CASSPGWAGANEQFF. The CDR3, as DNA: TGTGCCAGCAGCCCCGGGTGGGCAGGGGCCAATGAGCAGTTCTTC.

The CDR3 spells CASSPEGAIDTQYF. Written as DNA, the CDR3 is TGTGCCAGCAGCCCTGAGGGGGCAATAGATACGCAGTATTTT. The rearrangement links TRBV11-2 to TRBJ2-3; 7 bases are a match to TRBD1. The CDR3 is made up of 14 amino acids. Germline CDR1 is SGHAT and CDR2 is FQNNGV. The J segment lost 5 bases and the V segment lost 5 bases, leaving 7 bases of the junction unmatched.

The V and J genes are TRBV7-9 and TRBJ2-1; 10 bases are shared with TRBD2. The V gene's germline CDR1 is SEHNR and CDR2 FQNEAQ (reference sequence). This CDR3 comprises 15 residues. V gave up 5 bases and J gave up 5 bases; unmatched junction bases: 6. The chain's CDR3 is CASSSLAGEDNEQFF. The CDR3 nucleotides are TGTGCCAGCAGCAGTCTAGCGGGAGAAGACAATGAGCAGTTCTTC.

The chain combines TRBV19 with TRBJ2-7, with TRBD1 matching 7 bases. Germline V lookup: CDR1 LNHDA, CDR2 SQIVND (reference sequence). This CDR3 region has 17 residues. V dropped 1 base and J dropped 4; count of bases not matched to a gene: 13. DNA for the CDR3: TGTGCCAGTAGTATAGGTTCAGGGACAGCCTCGGGATACGAGCAGTACTTC. Translation: CASSIGSGTASGYEQYF.

This clonotype was observed a few times. The V and J genes are TRBV25-1 and TRBJ2-5; D remains ambiguous. The V end was cut by 4 bases, the J end by 0 bases, with 12 bases between. CDR3 length: 15 residues. Germline CDR1 is MGHDK and CDR2 is SYGVNS. DNA of the CDR3: TGTGCCAGCAGTGGGCGGTCCTGGTACCAAGAGACCCAGTACTTC. Protein product: CASSGRSWYQETQYF.

The chain joins TRBV7-3 to TRBJ2-2; 15 bases fit TRBD2. Trimming removed 3 bases from V and 5 bases from J; junction bases left unmatched: 7. The V gene's germline CDR1 is SGHTA and CDR2 FQGTGA. There are 18 residues in the CDR3. The CDR3 DNA is TGTGCCAGCAGCTTGGGACTAGCGGGGGGTATCCGGACCGGGGAGCTGTTTTTT. Its protein product is CASSLGLAGGIRTGELFF.

This clonotype was counted between two and nine times. As DNA, the CDR3 is TGCGCCAGCAGCTTGGCCAGGTACTCCTACAATGAGCAGTTCTTC. It is translated as CASSLARYSYNEQFF. The chain couples TRBV5-1 to TRBJ2-1; D unclear. The CDR3 covers 15 residues. Per germline, CDR1 SGHRS and CDR2 YFSETQ. Trimming took off 0 bases at V and 0 bases at J, with 7 bases between the two ends.

This clonotype was counted a few times. The CDR3: CASGFSANNEQFF. In DNA, the CDR3 is TGTGCTAGTGGTTTTAGCGCGAACAATGAGCAGTTCTTC. The chain is built from TRBV12-5 and TRBJ2-5; D is perhaps TRBD2 (5 bases). The J call may be wrong; the DNA end is better matched by TRBJ2-1. The CDR3 spans 13 residues. Germline lookup yields CDR1 LGHNT and CDR2 FRNRAP.

This clonotype has just a few counts. The V call is TRBV21-1, the J call TRBJ2-1; TRBD1, as called in the table, went unchecked against the DNA. TRBV21-1 is deemed a pseudogene. The CDR3 is 15 residues long. CDR3 DNA: TGTGCCAGCAGCATGGGGCTCCCGGGGGGCAATGAGCAGTTCTTC. It specifies CASSMGLPGGNEQFF.